These 26 T cell receptor beta chains were all obtained from the same sample, sequenced in a study of cytomegalovirus exposure and HLA in healthy donors. Primers: 60 Vbeta forward and 13 Jbeta reverse. Here immunoSEQ multiplex PCR was the method, and the copy in TCRdb shows in-frame clones only, minus some. The sample yields 100,000 to 150,000 clones, roughly 84% seen once. The sample taken for sequencing was PBMCs. The receptors stem from a boy between 10 and 17 years old in good health and CMV-seronegative.

The J gene is TRBJ1-1, the V gene TRBV7-2; D gene unclear. The germline CDR1 and CDR2 sequences are SGHTA and FQGNSA. The length of the CDR3 is 15 residues. V lost 1 base, J lost 1 base, and 10 bases lay in between. Here the CDR3 reads CASSLVPGWNTEAFF. DNA for the CDR3: TGTGCCAGCAGCTTAGTGCCGGGGTGGAACACTGAAGCTTTCTTT.

The V gene is TRBV4-3, the J gene TRBJ1-1; a possible D gene is TRBD1 (5 bases). This CDR3 has 15 residues. V was clipped by 2 bases and J by 0 bases, with 10 bases between them. Germline V CDR1 and CDR2: LGHNA, YSLEER. The CDR3 DNA is TGCGCCAGCAGCCAATCGACAGCGATGAACACTGAAGCTTTCTTT. Its protein is CASSQSTAMNTEAFF.

The genes are TRBV10-3 and TRBJ1-1; a possible D gene is TRBD1 (5 bases). Germline CDR1 is ENHRY and CDR2 is SYGVKD. CDR3 size: 12 residues. V was cut by 4 bases and J by 4 bases, with 7 bases left in between. The CDR3 region is CAISVGGTEAFF. The CDR3 DNA sequence: TGTGCCATCAGTGTGGGGGGCACTGAAGCTTTCTTT.

V usage is TRBV27 and J usage is TRBJ2-3; no reliable D call. CDR3 length: 13 amino acids. With 5 bases removed from V and 0 bases from J, the gap between germline ends came to 6 bases. Germline V CDR1 and CDR2: MNHEY, SMNVEV (reference sequence). CDR3 loop: CASSPYSTDTQYF. In DNA, the CDR3 is TGTGCCAGCAGTCCCTATAGCACAGATACGCAGTATTTT.

This chain connects TRBV5-4 to TRBJ1-3, with TRBD1 matching over 7 bases. The CDR3 consists of 16 residues. The V gene end was trimmed by 1 base and the J gene end by 8 bases; junction bases not matched to a gene: 12. The germline gives CDR1 SGHNT, CDR2 YYREEE (reference sequence). CDR3 sequence reads: CASSLSAGGNEDTIYF. Here the CDR3 DNA reads TGTGCCAGCAGCTTGTCGGCAGGGGGAAACGAGGACACCATATATTTT.

This chain joins TRBV6-4 and TRBJ2-3, with D uncertain. In germline, CDR1 is MRHNA, CDR2 SNTAGT. The V end lost 8 bases, the J end lost 0 bases, and 15 bases lay between the germline ends. The CDR3 has 15 residues. CDR3 amino acids: CASRTPEPSTDTQYF. The DNA for the CDR3 is TGTGCCAGCCGTACGCCAGAACCTAGCACAGATACGCAGTATTTT.

V usage is TRBV18 and J usage is TRBJ1-2; no definite D call. This CDR3 is built from 15 residues. Germline V gene lookup returns CDR1 KGHSH and CDR2 LQKENI. V gave up 0 bases and J gave up 8 bases, with 16 bases separating them. CDR3 nucleotide sequence: TGTGCCAGCTCACCACCGGGCCCAGGTGCTGAGGGCTACACCTTC. As protein: CASSPPGPGAEGYTF.

As DNA, the CDR3 is TGTGCCAGCAGCTTAGATGCGGGAGGGCCGGTCAATGAGCAGTTCTTC. It translates to CASSLDAGGPVNEQFF. This chain links TRBV7-6 with TRBJ2-1; TRBD2 aligns across 9 bases. This CDR3 is built from 16 residues. Germline lookup yields CDR1 SGHVS and CDR2 FNYEAQ. V shed 1 base and J 6 bases; nucleotides not matched to a gene: 7.

The chain joins TRBV25-1 to TRBJ2-1; 10 bases are a match to TRBD2. Germline V gene data show CDR1 as MGHDK and CDR2 as SYGVNS. This CDR3 comprises 18 residues. V lost 5 bases, J lost 3 bases, and 13 bases stayed unmatched. The CDR3 reads CASSQGGSGRFLYNEQFF. DNA of the CDR3: TGTGCCAGCAGTCAAGGGGGTAGCGGGAGGTTTCTCTACAATGAGCAGTTCTTC. The full variable domain, rest sourced from reference TRBV25-1 and TRBJ2-1, is EADIYQTPRYLVIGTGKKITLECSQTMGHDKMYWYQQDPGMELHLIHYSYGVNSTEKGDLSSESTVSRIRTEHFPLTLESARPSHTSQYLCASSQGGSGRFLYNEQFFGPGTRLTVL.

This clone was detected only a few times. This sequence joins TRBV6-6 and TRBJ1-4; weak D call: TRBD1 (5 bases). The CDR3 covers 14 residues. Between the trimmed V and J ends, which lost 6 bases and 0 bases, there was a span of 8 bases. Germline CDR1 is MNHNY and CDR2 is SVGAGI (reference sequence). CDR3 sequence reads: CASSRQSTNEKLFF. The CDR3 coding sequence is TGTGCCAGCAGCCGACAGTCAACTAATGAAAAACTGTTTTTT.

CDR3 DNA sequence: TGCAGCGTGGCTCCCGGGACTCACTTTGGGGAGCAGTACTTC. Amino acids: CSVAPGTHFGEQYF. The V and J genes are TRBV29-1 and TRBJ2-7, with TRBD2 as a possible D gene (6 bases). Germline V gene lookup returns CDR1 SQVTM and CDR2 ANQGSEA. The CDR3 has 14 amino acids. Trimming took off 6 bases at V and 7 bases at J, with 22 bases between the two ends.

The chain has TRBV5-4 and TRBJ2-7; possibly TRBD2 for D (7 bases). Germline V gene lookup returns CDR1 SGHNT and CDR2 YYREEE (reference sequence). The CDR3 length is 17 residues. V was trimmed by 4 bases and J by 3 bases, leaving 23 bases between them. The CDR3 nucleotides read TGTGCCAGCAGCCCCTGGTCTGGGGGGGCACGATTCTACGAGCAGTACTTC. Its protein is CASSPWSGGARFYEQYF.

V gene TRBV25-1 combines with J gene TRBJ1-1; 8 positions match TRBD1. The CDR3 covers 13 residues. CDR1 MGHDK and CDR2 SYGVNS come from the germline V gene. After removal of 3 bases from V and 7 bases from J, the junction contained 4 bases not matched to a gene. The CDR3 sequence: CASSEGTGREAFF. CDR3 bases: TGTGCCAGCAGTGAGGGGACAGGACGTGAAGCTTTCTTT.

The J gene is TRBJ2-5, the V gene TRBV7-8, with 16 nucleotides matching TRBD2. Germline CDR1 reads SGHVS; CDR2 reads FQNEAQ. The CDR3 extends over 18 amino acids. Trimming at V came to 2 bases and at J to 2 bases, leaving 5 bases not matched to a gene. CDR3 sequence (DNA): TGTGCCAGCAGCTTATTGGGACTAGCGGGAGGGGTTCAAGAGACCCAGTACTTC. Translated: CASSLLGLAGGVQETQYF.

The chain recombines TRBV27 with TRBJ2-1; 7 bases agree with TRBD2. V shed 6 bases and J 6 bases; nucleotides not matched to a gene: 17. Germline CDR1 reads MNHEY; CDR2 reads SMNVEV (reference sequence). The CDR3 consists of 17 residues. The CDR3 loop is CASSLRLGGGVINEQFF. CDR3 nucleotides: TGTGCCAGCAGCTTGAGGTTAGGCGGGGGAGTGATCAATGAGCAGTTCTTC.

This chain links TRBV25-1 with TRBJ1-3; unclear D gene. The CDR3 loop spans 15 amino acids. V lost 3 bases to trimming and J lost 0 bases, with 9 bases between them. Germline V gives CDR1 MGHDK, CDR2 SYGVNS. The CDR3 reads CASSEGQLSGNTIYF. For the CDR3, the DNA is TGTGCCAGCAGTGAGGGCCAGCTCTCTGGAAACACCATATATTTT.

J is TRBJ1-1 and V is TRBV5-4; 8 bases match TRBD1. The CDR3 is 14 amino acids. The germline V gene encodes CDR1 SGHNT and CDR2 YYREEE (reference sequence). V shed 5 bases, J shed 6 bases, and the junction held 9 bases outside the gene matches. CDR3 coding DNA: TGTGCCAGCAGTACAACAGGGGGTCCGCCTGAAGCTTTCTTT. This gives the protein CASSTTGGPPEAFF. Complete variable domain (other parts from reference TRBV5-4 and TRBJ1-1): ETGVTQSPTHLIKTRGQQVTLRCSSQSGHNTVSWYQQALGQGPQFIFQYYREEENGRGNFPPRFSGLQFPNYSSELNVNALELDDSALYLCASSTTGGPPEAFFGQGTRLTVV.

The J gene is TRBJ2-3, the V gene TRBV9; D gene uncertain. Germline V gene lookup returns CDR1 SGDLS and CDR2 YYNGEE. The CDR3 covers 13 residues. Trimming pared 0 bases from V and 7 bases from J, leaving 9 bases between. The CDR3 region is CASSVVHENTQYF. The DNA for the CDR3 is TGTGCCAGCAGCGTAGTTCATGAGAATACGCAGTATTTT.

CDR3 amino acids: CASIRQGANYGYTF. The CDR3 DNA follows: TGTGCCTCGATAAGACAGGGGGCTAACTATGGCTACACCTTC. The chain uses TRBV30 and TRBJ1-2, with 9 positions matching TRBD1. Germline V gene data show CDR1 as GTSNPN and CDR2 as SVGIG (reference sequence). The CDR3 is made up of 14 amino acids. Losses at the gene ends were 7 bases for V and 0 bases for J; bases not matched to a gene: 6.

The chain employs TRBV7-2 and TRBJ2-7; a possible D gene is TRBD2 (6 bases). Germline CDR1 and CDR2: SGHTA and FQGNSA. V was pared by 5 bases and J by 4 bases, with 15 bases between. This CDR3 contains 14 residues. The CDR3 protein is CASSVGGEIYEQYF. CDR3 nucleotide sequence: TGTGCCAGCAGCGTCGGCGGGGAGATATACGAGCAGTACTTC.

The chain carries TRBV5-1 and TRBJ2-1; TRBD2 agrees at 10 bases. Germline assignment: CDR1 SGHRS and CDR2 YFSETQ. V gave up 4 bases and J gave up 5 bases; unmatched junction bases: 3. The CDR3 has 14 amino acids. The CDR3 reads CASSVAGGNNEQFF. CDR3 DNA sequence: TGCGCCAGCAGCGTAGCGGGGGGTAACAATGAGCAGTTCTTC.

The chain links TRBV9 to TRBJ2-7; D perhaps matches TRBD2 (6 bases). V lost 2 bases and J 5 bases, leaving 11 bases between the germline ends. CDR1 SGDLS and CDR2 YYNGEE come from the germline V gene. The length of the CDR3 is 13 residues. The DNA of the CDR3 is TGTGCCAGCAGCGTGGGGGGAGAGCACGAGCAGTACTTC. This translates into CASSVGGEHEQYF.

The chain carries TRBV6-1 and TRBJ1-6; 10 nucleotides line up with TRBD1. V lost 2 bases to trimming and J lost 7 bases; unmatched junction nucleotides: 8. Germline CDR1 is MNHNS and CDR2 is SASEGT. CDR3 length: 17 residues. The CDR3 DNA sequence: TGTGCCAGCAGTGAACTACCCGGGACAGGGGTCAATTCACCCCTCCACTTT. Protein sequence: CASSELPGTGVNSPLHF.

The chain recombines TRBV27 with TRBJ1-1; possible D gene TRBD1, 5 bases. Trimming took 2 bases from V and 2 from J, leaving 12 bases between them. This CDR3 has 15 amino acids. Germline-derived CDR1 and CDR2 are MNHEY and SMNVEV (reference sequence). DNA of the CDR3: TGTGCCAGCAGTTTAAGGGCCAGGGTCAACACTGAAGCTTTCTTT. Its translation is CASSLRARVNTEAFF.

The chain joins TRBV6-6 to TRBJ2-7, with D maybe TRBD2 (5 bases). V lost 2 bases and J lost 0, with 11 bases in between. This CDR3 region has 15 residues. The germline gives CDR1 MNHNY, CDR2 SVGAGI (reference sequence). The CDR3 region has the DNA TGTGCCAGCAGTTACCTCCGGGGAGACTCCTACGAGCAGTACTTC. As protein: CASSYLRGDSYEQYF.

The rearrangement links TRBV14 to TRBJ1-1; tentatively, D is TRBD1 (6 bases). The V end was cut by 1 base, the J end by 8 bases, with 11 bases between. CDR3 length: 13 amino acids. Germline V gene data show CDR1 as SGHDN and CDR2 as FVKESK. The CDR3, as DNA: TGTGCCAGCAGCCAAGTAAAACAGGGAGAAGCTTTCTTT. As protein: CASSQVKQGEAFF.